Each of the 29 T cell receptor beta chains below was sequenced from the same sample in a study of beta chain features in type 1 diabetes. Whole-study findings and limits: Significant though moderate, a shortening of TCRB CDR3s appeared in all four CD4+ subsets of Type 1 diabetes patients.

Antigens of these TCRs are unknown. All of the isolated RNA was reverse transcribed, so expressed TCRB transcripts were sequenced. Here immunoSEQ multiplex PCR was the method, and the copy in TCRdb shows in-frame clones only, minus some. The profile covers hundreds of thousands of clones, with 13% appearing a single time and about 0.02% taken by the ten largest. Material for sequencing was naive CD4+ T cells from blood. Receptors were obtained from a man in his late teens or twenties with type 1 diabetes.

DNA for the CDR3: TGCAGTGCTACCAAGGGGGCACCCCTCCACTTT. This translates into CSATKGAPLHF. V gene TRBV20-1 combines with J gene TRBJ1-6, with TRBD1 as a possible D gene (6 bases). The germline CDR1 and CDR2 sequences are DFQATT and SNEGSKA (reference sequence). The CDR3 runs 11 residues. Trimming cost V 4 bases and J 11 bases, with 9 bases left between them.

Here the CDR3 DNA reads TGCGCCAGCAGCTTGAATGGGCAGGAAAACATTCAGTACTTC. Amino acid sequence: CASSLNGQENIQYF. This chain uses TRBV5-1 with TRBJ2-4; D is undetermined. Germline V gene lookup returns CDR1 SGHRS and CDR2 YFSETQ. The CDR3 contains 14 residues. Deletions cut 1 base from V and 5 bases from J, with 10 bases between. The full variable domain, with the rest looked up from reference TRBV5-1 and TRBJ2-4, is KAGVTQTPRYLIKTRGQQVTLSCSPISGHRSVSWYQQTPGQGLQFLFEYFSETQRNKGNFPGRFSGRQFSNSRSEMNVSTLELGDSALYLCASSLNGQENIQYFGAGTRLSVL.

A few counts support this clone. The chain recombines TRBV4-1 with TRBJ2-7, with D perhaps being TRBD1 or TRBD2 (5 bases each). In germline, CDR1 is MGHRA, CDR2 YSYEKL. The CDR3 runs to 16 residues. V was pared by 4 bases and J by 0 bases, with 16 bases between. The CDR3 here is CASSPRGKGASYEQYF. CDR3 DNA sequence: TGCGCCAGCAGCCCCCGAGGGAAAGGGGCCTCCTACGAGCAGTACTTC.

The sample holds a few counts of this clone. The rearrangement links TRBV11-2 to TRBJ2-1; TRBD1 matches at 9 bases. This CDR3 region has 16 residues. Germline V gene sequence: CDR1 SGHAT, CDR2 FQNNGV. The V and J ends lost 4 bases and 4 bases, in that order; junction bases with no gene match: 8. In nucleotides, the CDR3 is TGTGCCAGCAGCTCCTCCGGGACAGGGAGTTACAATGAGCAGTTCTTC. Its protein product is CASSSSGTGSYNEQFF.

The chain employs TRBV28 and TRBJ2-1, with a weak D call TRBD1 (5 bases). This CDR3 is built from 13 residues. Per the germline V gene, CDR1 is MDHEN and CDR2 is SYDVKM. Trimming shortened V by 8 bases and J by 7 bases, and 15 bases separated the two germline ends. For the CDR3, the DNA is TGTGCCAGCTCGAGAACAGGCATGAATGAGCAGTTCTTC. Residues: CASSRTGMNEQFF.

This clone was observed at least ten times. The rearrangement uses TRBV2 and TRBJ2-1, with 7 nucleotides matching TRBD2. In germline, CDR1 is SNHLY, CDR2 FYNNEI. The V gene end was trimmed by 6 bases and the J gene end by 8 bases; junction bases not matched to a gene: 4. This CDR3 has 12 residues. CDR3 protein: CASSATSHEQFF. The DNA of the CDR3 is TGTGCCAGCAGCGCGACTAGCCATGAGCAGTTCTTC. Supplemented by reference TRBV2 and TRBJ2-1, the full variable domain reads EPEVTQTPSHQVTQMGQEVILRCVPISNHLYFYWYRQILGQKVEFLVSFYNNEISEKSEIFDDQFSVERPDGSNFTLKIRSTKLEDSAMYFCASSATSHEQFFGPGTRLTVL.

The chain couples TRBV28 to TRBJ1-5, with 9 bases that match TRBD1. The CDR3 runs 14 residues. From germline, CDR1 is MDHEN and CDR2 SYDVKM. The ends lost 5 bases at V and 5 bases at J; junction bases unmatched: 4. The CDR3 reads CASSGTGPYQPQHF. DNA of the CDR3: TGTGCCAGCAGTGGGACAGGGCCATATCAGCCCCAGCATTTT. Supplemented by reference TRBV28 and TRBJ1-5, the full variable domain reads DVKVTQSSRYLVKRTGEKVFLECVQDMDHENMFWYRQDPGLGLRLIYFSYDVKMKEKGDIPEGYSVSREKKERFSLILESASTNQTSMYLCASSGTGPYQPQHFGDGTRLSIL.

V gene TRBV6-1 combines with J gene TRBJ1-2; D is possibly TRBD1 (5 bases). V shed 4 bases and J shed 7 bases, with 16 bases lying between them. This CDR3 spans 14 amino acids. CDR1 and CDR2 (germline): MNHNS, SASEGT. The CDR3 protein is CASSGADSLIGYTF. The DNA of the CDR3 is TGTGCCAGCAGTGGGGCCGACAGCCTTATTGGCTACACCTTC.

Here the CDR3 DNA reads TGTGCCTGGAGTCCACTGCCGGACAGGAACTACGAGCAGTACTTC. It specifies CAWSPLPDRNYEQYF. V and J are TRBV30 and TRBJ2-7; 7 bases are a match to TRBD1. Germline loops: CDR1 GTSNPN, CDR2 SVGIG (reference sequence). V was clipped by 2 bases and J by 3 bases; unmatched bases: 10. CDR3 length: 15 residues.

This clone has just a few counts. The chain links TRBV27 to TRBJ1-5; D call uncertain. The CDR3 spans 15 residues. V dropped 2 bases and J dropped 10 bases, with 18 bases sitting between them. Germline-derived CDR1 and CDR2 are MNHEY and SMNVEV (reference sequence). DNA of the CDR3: TGTGCCAGCAGTTTAGCCGCAGGCGCCTTCAGCCCCCAGCATTTT. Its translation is CASSLAAGAFSPQHF.

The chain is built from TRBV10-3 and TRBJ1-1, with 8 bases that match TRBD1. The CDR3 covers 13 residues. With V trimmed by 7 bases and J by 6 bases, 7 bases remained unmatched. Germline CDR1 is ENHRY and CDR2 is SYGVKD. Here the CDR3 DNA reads TGTGCCATCACTGGACAGGGTACGGCTGAAGCTTTCTTT. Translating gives CAITGQGTAEAFF.

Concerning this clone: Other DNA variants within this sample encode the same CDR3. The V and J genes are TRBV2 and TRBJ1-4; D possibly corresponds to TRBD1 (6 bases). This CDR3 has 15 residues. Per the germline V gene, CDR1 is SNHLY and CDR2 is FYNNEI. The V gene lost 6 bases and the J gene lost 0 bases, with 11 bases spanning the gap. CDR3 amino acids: CASSEQGSTNEKLFF. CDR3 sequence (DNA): TGTGCCAGCAGCGAACAGGGATCAACTAATGAAAAACTGTTTTTT.

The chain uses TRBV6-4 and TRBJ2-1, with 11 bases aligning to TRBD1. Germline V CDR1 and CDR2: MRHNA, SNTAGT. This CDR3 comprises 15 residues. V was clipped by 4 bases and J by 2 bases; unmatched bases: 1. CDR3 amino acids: CASSGTGGTYNEQFF. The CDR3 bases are TGTGCCAGCAGTGGGACAGGGGGCACCTACAATGAGCAGTTCTTC.

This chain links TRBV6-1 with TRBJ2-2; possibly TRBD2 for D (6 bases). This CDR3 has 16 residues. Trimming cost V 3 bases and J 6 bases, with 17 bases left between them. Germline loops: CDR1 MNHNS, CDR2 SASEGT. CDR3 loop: CASSDTAPGVAGELFF. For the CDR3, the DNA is TGTGCCAGCAGTGATACGGCCCCGGGGGTAGCCGGGGAGCTGTTTTTT.

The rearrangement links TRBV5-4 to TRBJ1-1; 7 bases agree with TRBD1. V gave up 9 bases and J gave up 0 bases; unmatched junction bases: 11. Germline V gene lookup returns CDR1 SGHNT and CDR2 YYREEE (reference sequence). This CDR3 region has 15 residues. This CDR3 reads CAISPGQNLNTEAFF. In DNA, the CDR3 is TGTGCCATTTCACCGGGACAGAACTTGAACACTGAAGCTTTCTTT.

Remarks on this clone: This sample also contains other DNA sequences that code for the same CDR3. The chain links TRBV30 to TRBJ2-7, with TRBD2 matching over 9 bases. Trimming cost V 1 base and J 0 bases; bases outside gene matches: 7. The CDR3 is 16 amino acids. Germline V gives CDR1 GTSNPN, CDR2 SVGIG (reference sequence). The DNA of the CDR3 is TGTGCCTGGAGTGGTGGAGCGGGGGGCCTCTCCTACGAGCAGTACTTC. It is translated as CAWSGGAGGLSYEQYF.

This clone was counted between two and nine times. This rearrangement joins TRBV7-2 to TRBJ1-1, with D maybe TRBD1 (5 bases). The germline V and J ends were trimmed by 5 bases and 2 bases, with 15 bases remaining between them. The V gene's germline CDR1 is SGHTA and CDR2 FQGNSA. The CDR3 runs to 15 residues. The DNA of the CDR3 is TGTGCCAGCAGCCATAGCGACAGCCTCAACACTGAAGCTTTCTTT. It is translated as CASSHSDSLNTEAFF.

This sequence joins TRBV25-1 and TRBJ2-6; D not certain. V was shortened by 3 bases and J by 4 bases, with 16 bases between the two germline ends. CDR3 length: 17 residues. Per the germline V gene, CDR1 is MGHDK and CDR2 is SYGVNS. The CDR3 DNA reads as TGTGCCAGCAGTGACTATGGCCCCCCTGGGGGGGCCAACGTCCTGACTTTC. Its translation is CASSDYGPPGGANVLTF.

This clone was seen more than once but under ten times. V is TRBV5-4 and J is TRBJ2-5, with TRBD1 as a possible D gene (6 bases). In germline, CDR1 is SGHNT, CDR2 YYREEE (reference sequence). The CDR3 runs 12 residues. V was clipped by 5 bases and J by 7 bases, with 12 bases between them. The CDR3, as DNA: TGTGCCAGCAGTCCGGACAGCGGGACCCAGTACTTC. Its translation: CASSPDSGTQYF.

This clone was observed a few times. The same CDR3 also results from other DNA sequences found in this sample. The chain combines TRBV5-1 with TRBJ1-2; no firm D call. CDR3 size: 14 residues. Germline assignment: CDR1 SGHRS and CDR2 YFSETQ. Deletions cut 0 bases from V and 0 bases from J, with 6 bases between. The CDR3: CASSLGASNYGYTF. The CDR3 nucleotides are TGCGCCAGCAGCTTGGGGGCCTCTAACTATGGCTACACCTTC. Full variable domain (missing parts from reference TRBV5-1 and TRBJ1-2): KAGVTQTPRYLIKTRGQQVTLSCSPISGHRSVSWYQQTPGQGLQFLFEYFSETQRNKGNFPGRFSGRQFSNSRSEMNVSTLELGDSALYLCASSLGASNYGYTFGSGTRLTVV.

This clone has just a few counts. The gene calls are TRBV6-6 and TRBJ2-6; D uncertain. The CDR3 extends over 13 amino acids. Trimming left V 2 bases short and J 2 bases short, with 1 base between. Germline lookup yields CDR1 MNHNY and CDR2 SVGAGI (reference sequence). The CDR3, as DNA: TGTGCCAGCAGTTACACTGGGGCCAACGTCCTGACTTTC. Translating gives CASSYTGANVLTF.

The CDR3 region is CASSQDLGSADTQYF. The CDR3 bases are TGTGCCAGCAGCCAAGATTTGGGGAGTGCAGATACGCAGTATTTT. V is TRBV14 and J is TRBJ2-3, with D maybe TRBD2 (5 bases). CDR1 is SGHDN and CDR2 is FVKESK in the germline V gene. The germline V and J ends were trimmed by 0 bases and 4 bases, with 11 bases remaining between them. The CDR3 runs 15 residues.

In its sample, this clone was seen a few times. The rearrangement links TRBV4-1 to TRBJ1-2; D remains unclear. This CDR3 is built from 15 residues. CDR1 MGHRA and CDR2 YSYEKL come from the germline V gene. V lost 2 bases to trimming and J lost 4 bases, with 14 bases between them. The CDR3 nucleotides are TGCGCCAGCAGCCAACCGGGCAGACCAATCTATGGCTACACCTTC. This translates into CASSQPGRPIYGYTF.

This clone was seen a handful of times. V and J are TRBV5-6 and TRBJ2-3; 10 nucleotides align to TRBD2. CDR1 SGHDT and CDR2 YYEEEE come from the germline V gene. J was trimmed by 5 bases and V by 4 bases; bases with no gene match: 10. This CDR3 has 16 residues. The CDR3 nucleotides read TGTGCCAGCAGCCTCCCAGCGGGGGGGCCAGGAGATACGCAGTATTTT. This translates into CASSLPAGGPGDTQYF.

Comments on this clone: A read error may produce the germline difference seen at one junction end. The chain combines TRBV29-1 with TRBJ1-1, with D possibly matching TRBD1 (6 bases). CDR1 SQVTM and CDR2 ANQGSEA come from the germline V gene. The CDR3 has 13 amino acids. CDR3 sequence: CSAEGGHRVEAFF. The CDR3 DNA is TGCAGCGCTGAAGGGGGGCACCGGGTTGAAGCTTTCTTT.

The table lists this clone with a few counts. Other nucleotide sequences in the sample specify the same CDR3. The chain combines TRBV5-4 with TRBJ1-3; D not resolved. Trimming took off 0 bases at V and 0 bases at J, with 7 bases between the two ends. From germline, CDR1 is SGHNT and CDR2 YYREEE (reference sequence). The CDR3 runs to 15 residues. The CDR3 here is CASSLDSYSGNTIYF. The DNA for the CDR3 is TGTGCCAGCAGCTTGGACAGCTACTCTGGAAACACCATATATTTT.

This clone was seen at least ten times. Here the CDR3 reads CAWSEGAGATGELFF. CDR3 nucleotide sequence: TGTGCCTGGAGCGAAGGGGCAGGAGCCACCGGGGAGCTGTTTTTT. This chain connects TRBV30 to TRBJ2-2, with D possibly TRBD1 on 5 matching bases. This CDR3 contains 15 residues. CDR1 is GTSNPN and CDR2 is SVGIG in the germline V gene (reference sequence). Trimming shortened V by 3 bases and J by 4 bases, and 15 bases separated the two germline ends.

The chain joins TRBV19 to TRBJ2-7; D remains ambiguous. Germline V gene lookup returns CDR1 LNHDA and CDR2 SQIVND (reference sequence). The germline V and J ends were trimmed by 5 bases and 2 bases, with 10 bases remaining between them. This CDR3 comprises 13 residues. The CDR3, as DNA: TGTGCCAGTAGTCGGCAGCCCCCCTACGAGCAGTACTTC. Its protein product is CASSRQPPYEQYF.

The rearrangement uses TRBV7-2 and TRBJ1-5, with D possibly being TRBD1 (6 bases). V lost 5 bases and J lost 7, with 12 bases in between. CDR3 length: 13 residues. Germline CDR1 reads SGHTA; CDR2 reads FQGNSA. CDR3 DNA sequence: TGTGCCAGCAGCCGACAGGTTGACCAGCCCCAGCATTTT. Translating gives CASSRQVDQPQHF.